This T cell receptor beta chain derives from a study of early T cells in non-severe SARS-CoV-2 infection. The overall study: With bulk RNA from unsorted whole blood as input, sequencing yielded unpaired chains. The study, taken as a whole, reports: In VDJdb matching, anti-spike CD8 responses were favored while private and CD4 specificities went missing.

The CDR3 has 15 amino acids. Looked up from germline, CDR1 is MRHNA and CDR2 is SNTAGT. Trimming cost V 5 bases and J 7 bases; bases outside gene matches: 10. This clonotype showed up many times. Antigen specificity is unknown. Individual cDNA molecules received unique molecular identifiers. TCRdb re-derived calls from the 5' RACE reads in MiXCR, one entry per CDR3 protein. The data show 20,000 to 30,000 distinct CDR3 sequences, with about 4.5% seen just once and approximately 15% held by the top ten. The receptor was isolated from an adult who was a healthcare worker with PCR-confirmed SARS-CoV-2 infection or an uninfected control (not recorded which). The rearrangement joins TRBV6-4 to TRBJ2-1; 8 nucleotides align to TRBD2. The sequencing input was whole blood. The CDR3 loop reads CASSLSSGGPNEQFF. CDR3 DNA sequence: TGTGCCAGCAGTCTCTCGTCGGGGGGGCCGAATGAGCAGTTCTTC.